One and the same sample provided the 24 T cell receptor beta chains below, sequenced in a study of shared clonotypes between healthy human individuals. Clones were read by immunoSEQ multiplex PCR, and TCRdb kept only the in-frame ones, dropping some. Of under 1,100,000 clones listed, approximately 70% are singletons. Sequencing input: memory CD4+ T cells sorted from blood. The sample's subset: CD45RA-negative fraction. The receptor source for this set is a man between 18 and 29 years old in good health.

The gene calls are TRBV10-3 and TRBJ2-5, with TRBD2 as a possible D gene (5 bases). Trimming left V 3 bases short and J 1 base short, with 9 bases between. The CDR3 loop spans 14 amino acids. The V gene's germline CDR1 is ENHRY and CDR2 SYGVKD. Here the CDR3 reads CAISDGVSQETQYF. The CDR3, as DNA: TGTGCCATCAGTGACGGGGTTAGCCAAGAGACCCAGTACTTC.

The chain carries TRBV28 and TRBJ1-5, with D tentatively TRBD1 (5 bases). V was pared by 5 bases and J by 6 bases, with 14 bases between. From germline, CDR1 is MDHEN and CDR2 SYDVKM. The CDR3 consists of 14 residues. Here the CDR3 DNA reads TGTGCCAGCAGTCCTTCAGGGATGCGTCAGCCCCAGCATTTT. This codes for CASSPSGMRQPQHF.

The chain combines TRBV6-6 with TRBJ1-2; a possible D gene is TRBD1 (6 bases). V was pared by 5 bases and J by 10 bases, with 20 bases between. The CDR3 contains 14 residues. Germline values: CDR1 MNHNY, CDR2 SVGAGI (reference sequence). Here the CDR3 DNA reads TGTGCCAGCAGTACAGGGTCGAGGGGCCGTCACTACACCTTC. Its translation: CASSTGSRGRHYTF.

This clone has just a few counts. This chain joins TRBV28 and TRBJ1-2; maybe TRBD1 (6 bases). V gave up 6 bases and J gave up 0 bases, with 11 bases separating them. Per the germline V gene, CDR1 is MDHEN and CDR2 is SYDVKM. The CDR3 spans 14 residues. CDR3 in DNA: TGTGCCAGCAGGGGGACAAGCCCTAACTATGGCTACACCTTC. Translating gives CASRGTSPNYGYTF.

This clone was counted between two and nine times. The chain recombines TRBV7-8 with TRBJ2-3, with TRBD2 matching 12 bases. From germline, CDR1 is SGHVS and CDR2 FQNEAQ. V was pared by 1 base and J by 3 bases, with 2 bases of the junction left unmatched. The CDR3 runs to 16 residues. The CDR3 DNA reads TGTGCCAGCAGCTTAGGGACTAGCGGGATAACAGATACGCAGTATTTT. This codes for CASSLGTSGITDTQYF. The complete variable domain, with remaining parts taken from reference TRBV7-8 and TRBJ2-3, reads GAGVSQSPRYKVAKRGQDVALRCDPISGHVSLFWYQQALGQGPEFLTYFQNEAQLDKSGLPSDRFFAERPEGSVSTLKIQRTQQEDSAVYLCASSLGTSGITDTQYFGPGTRLTVL.

The chain recombines TRBV19 with TRBJ1-1; D call uncertain. Germline values: CDR1 LNHDA, CDR2 SQIVND (reference sequence). Trimming stripped 4 bases from V and 0 bases from J, with 6 bases between. CDR3 length: 13 amino acids. This CDR3 is CASSKTMNTEAFF. CDR3 DNA sequence: TGTGCCAGTAGTAAGACGATGAACACTGAAGCTTTCTTT.

The chain joins TRBV5-6 to TRBJ2-1; 9 bases match TRBD2. CDR1 is SGHDT, CDR2 YYEEEE, per germline. Trimming took 3 bases from V and 7 from J; bases not matched to a gene: 8. This CDR3 region has 15 residues. This chain's CDR3 is CASSSPSGVGNEQFF. CDR3 nucleotides: TGTGCCAGCAGCTCGCCTAGCGGGGTGGGGAATGAGCAGTTCTTC.

This chain joins TRBV25-1 and TRBJ2-1; unclear D gene. In germline, CDR1 is MGHDK, CDR2 SYGVNS. The CDR3 consists of 13 residues. V was trimmed by 3 bases and J by 4 bases, leaving 7 bases between them. DNA for the CDR3: TGTGCCAGCAGTGAGCCCACTTACAATGAGCAGTTCTTC. It translates to CASSEPTYNEQFF.

The chain is built from TRBV7-2 and TRBJ1-1, with D hard to call. V lost 1 base and J lost 0, with 18 bases in between. This CDR3 is 18 amino acids long. Germline values: CDR1 SGHTA, CDR2 FQGNSA. CDR3 DNA: TGTGCCAGCAGCTTAGAGGTGGGGTATTGGGCTATGAACACTGAAGCTTTCTTT. It specifies CASSLEVGYWAMNTEAFF.

The chain combines TRBV11-2 with TRBJ2-7; tentatively, D is TRBD1 (6 bases). The CDR3 sequence is 14 residues long. Germline assignment: CDR1 SGHAT and CDR2 FQNNGV. Trimming pared 6 bases from V and 7 bases from J, leaving 19 bases between. The CDR3 here is CASSQDSRRGEQYF. CDR3 DNA sequence: TGTGCCAGCAGTCAGGACAGTAGGCGCGGGGAGCAGTACTTC.

On this clone: The same CDR3 can be traced to other DNA sequences in this sample. The rearrangement links TRBV6-5 to TRBJ1-2; TRBD1 aligns across 8 bases. Germline CDR1 MNHEY, CDR2 SVGAGI. The CDR3 totals 14 residues. With V trimmed by 5 bases and J by 0 bases, 2 bases remained unmatched. CDR3 sequence (DNA): TGTGCCAGCAGTCGGGACAGGTCTAACTATGGCTACACCTTC. Translation gives CASSRDRSNYGYTF.

This chain joins TRBV28 and TRBJ1-5; D remains unclear. Germline CDR1 is MDHEN and CDR2 is SYDVKM. Between the trimmed V and J ends, which lost 4 bases and 0 bases, there was a span of 7 bases. This CDR3 spans 14 amino acids. CDR3 DNA sequence: TGTGCCAGCAGTTCCCGACTTAGCAATCAGCCCCAGCATTTT. It specifies CASSSRLSNQPQHF.

The chain combines TRBV30 with TRBJ2-1; TRBD2 matches at 11 bases. There are 14 residues in the CDR3. Germline loops: CDR1 GTSNPN, CDR2 SVGIG (reference sequence). With 4 bases clipped from V and 6 bases from J, the junction kept 5 bases outside the gene matches. CDR3 sequence (DNA): TGTGCCTGGACGGCTAGCGGGAGGTTCAATGAGCAGTTCTTC. It translates to CAWTASGRFNEQFF.

This clone was detected many times. The chain recombines TRBV7-9 with TRBJ2-3, with 7 bases aligning to TRBD1. Germline V gene data show CDR1 as SEHNR and CDR2 as FQNEAQ (reference sequence). J lost 0 bases, V lost 4 bases, and 4 bases had no gene match. CDR3 length: 15 amino acids. The CDR3, as DNA: TGTGCCAGCAGCTCCGACAGGGCGAGCACAGATACGCAGTATTTT. Its protein is CASSSDRASTDTQYF.

The V call is TRBV18, the J call TRBJ1-2; D may be TRBD1 (6 bases). Trimming left V 3 bases short and J 0 bases short, with 20 bases between. The CDR3 extends over 18 amino acids. Germline values: CDR1 KGHSH, CDR2 LQKENI. The CDR3, as DNA: TGTGCCAGCTCACCCCGCCGGGACACTAGCTTAACTAACTATGGCTACACCTTC. This encodes CASSPRRDTSLTNYGYTF.

Details on this clone: This sample includes further DNA sequences coding for the same CDR3. The V and J genes are TRBV6-1 and TRBJ2-3; D possibly matches TRBD1 or TRBD2 (7 bases each). Trimming took 6 bases from V and 3 from J, leaving 13 bases between them. The CDR3 consists of 14 residues. Germline CDR1 and CDR2: MNHNS and SASEGT. The DNA of the CDR3 is TGTGCCAGCAGAAGACAGGGAGGGACAGATACGCAGTATTTT. Its protein product is CASRRQGGTDTQYF.

The rearrangement uses TRBV6-1 and TRBJ2-5; D possibly corresponds to TRBD1 (6 bases). The CDR3 length is 13 residues. CDR1 is MNHNS, CDR2 SASEGT, per germline. The V and J ends lost 7 bases and 6 bases respectively, with 15 bases between them. The CDR3, as DNA: TGTGCCAGCACTACCGGGACACTAAAGACCCAGTACTTC. Translating it yields CASTTGTLKTQYF.

The chain links TRBV6-1 to TRBJ1-5; 11 bases are shared with TRBD1. The V segment lost 4 bases and the J segment 3 bases; nucleotides outside the gene matches: 5. The germline V gene encodes CDR1 MNHNS and CDR2 SASEGT. The CDR3 length is 16 residues. The CDR3 DNA reads as TGTGCCAGCAGTGTCCGGACAGGGGGCTACAATCAGCCCCAGCATTTT. This translates into CASSVRTGGYNQPQHF.

This clone has ten or more counts. The V call is TRBV10-3, the J call TRBJ1-1; D not certain. This CDR3 comprises 12 residues. Trimming took 8 bases from V and 4 from J, leaving 11 bases between them. Germline CDR1 ENHRY, CDR2 SYGVKD. As DNA, the CDR3 is TGTGCCATCCGGGAGACCGGCACTGAAGCTTTCTTT. Protein product: CAIRETGTEAFF.

This clone appeared a single time. The genes are TRBV5-6 and TRBJ2-7; 9 nucleotides agree with TRBD1. CDR1 SGHDT and CDR2 YYEEEE come from the germline V gene. The CDR3 totals 14 residues. V shed 4 bases and J 7 bases; nucleotides not matched to a gene: 9. As DNA, the CDR3 is TGTGCCAGCAGCCCCGTGGGACAGGGAAAAGAGCAGTACTTC. This encodes CASSPVGQGKEQYF.

This chain connects TRBV30 to TRBJ1-2; a possible D gene is TRBD1 (5 bases). Trimming cost V 2 bases and J 8 bases, with 18 bases left between them. The CDR3 length is 14 residues. Germline V lookup: CDR1 GTSNPN, CDR2 SVGIG (reference sequence). The CDR3 region is CAWSRAGIRSGYTF. The CDR3 DNA sequence: TGTGCCTGGAGTCGGGCAGGGATAAGAAGCGGCTACACCTTC. Filled out from reference TRBV30 and TRBJ1-2, the complete variable domain reads SQTIHQWPATLVQPVGSPLSLECTVEGTSNPNLYWYRQAAGRGLQLLFYSVGIGQISSEVPQNLSASRPQDRQFILSSKKLLLSDSGFYLCAWSRAGIRSGYTFGSGTRLTVV.

The chain uses TRBV5-1 and TRBJ2-1; a possible D gene is TRBD2 (5 bases). V was clipped by 0 bases and J by 6 bases, with 10 bases between them. From germline, CDR1 is SGHRS and CDR2 YFSETQ. This CDR3 is built from 14 residues. CDR3 sequence: CASSLGSAPNEQFF. Written as DNA, the CDR3 is TGCGCCAGCAGCTTGGGTAGCGCACCCAATGAGCAGTTCTTC. Based on the CDR3 plus reference TRBV5-1 and TRBJ2-1, the full variable domain is KAGVTQTPRYLIKTRGQQVTLSCSPISGHRSVSWYQQTPGQGLQFLFEYFSETQRNKGNFPGRFSGRQFSNSRSEMNVSTLELGDSALYLCASSLGSAPNEQFFGPGTRLTVL.

On this clone: Without the conserved terminal phenylalanine or tryptophan, this CDR3 likely stems from a read error. The limits of the CDR3 on the DNA are not certain, so only TCRdb's listed CDR3 is given. This chain links TRBV2 with TRBJ2-7; the D call TRBD1 from the table was never checked on the DNA. CDR1 SNHLY and CDR2 FYNNEI come from the germline V gene. The CDR3 is made up of 13 amino acids, end residues included. CDR3 region: CASKQSGTGTVIL.

This clone appeared a few times. This sequence joins TRBV30 and TRBJ1-1; 7 bases map to TRBD1. V shed 2 bases, J shed 1 base, and the junction held 10 bases outside the gene matches. The CDR3 covers 16 residues. Germline values: CDR1 GTSNPN, CDR2 SVGIG (reference sequence). The CDR3 is CAWSKVGTAENTEAFF. The CDR3 DNA follows: TGTGCCTGGAGTAAGGTTGGGACAGCCGAGAACACTGAAGCTTTCTTT.